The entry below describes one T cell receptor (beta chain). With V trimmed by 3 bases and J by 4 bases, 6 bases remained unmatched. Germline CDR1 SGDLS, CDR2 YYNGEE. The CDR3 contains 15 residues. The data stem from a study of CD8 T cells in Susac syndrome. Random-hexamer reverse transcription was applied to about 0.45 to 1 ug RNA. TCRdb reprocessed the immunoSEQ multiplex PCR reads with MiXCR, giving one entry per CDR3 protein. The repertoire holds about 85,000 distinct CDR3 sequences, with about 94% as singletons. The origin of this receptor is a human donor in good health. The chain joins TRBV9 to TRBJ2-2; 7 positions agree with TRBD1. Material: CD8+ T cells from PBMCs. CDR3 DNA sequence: TGTGCCAGCAGCGAGCAACAGGGGCCCACCGGGGAGCTGTTTTTT. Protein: CASSEQQGPTGELFF. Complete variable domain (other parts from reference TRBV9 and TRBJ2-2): DSGVTQTPKHLITATGQRVTLRCSPRSGDLSVYWYQQSLDQGLQFLIQYYNGEERAKGNILERFSAQQFPDLHSELNLSSLELGDSALYFCASSEQQGPTGELFFGEGSRLTVL.